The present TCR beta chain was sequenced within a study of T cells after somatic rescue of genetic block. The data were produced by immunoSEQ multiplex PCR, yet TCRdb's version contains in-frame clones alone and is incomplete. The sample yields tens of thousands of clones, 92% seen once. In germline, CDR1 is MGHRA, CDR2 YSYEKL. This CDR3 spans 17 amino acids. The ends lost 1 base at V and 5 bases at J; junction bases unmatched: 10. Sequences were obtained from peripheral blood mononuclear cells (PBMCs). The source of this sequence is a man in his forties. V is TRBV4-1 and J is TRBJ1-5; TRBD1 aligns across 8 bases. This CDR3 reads CASSQGLRTGKDQPQHF. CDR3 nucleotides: TGCGCCAGCAGCCAAGGACTCCGGACAGGGAAGGATCAGCCCCAGCATTTT.